This TCR beta chain was retrieved from a study of cytomegalovirus exposure and HLA in healthy donors. The repertoire was sequenced with immunoSEQ multiplex PCR; TCRdb's copy has only in-frame clones and lacks some. The table lists some 240,000 clones, around 78% of them singletons, with around 5.5% in the top ten. The donors formed part of the roughly 120-subject validation cohort, distinct from the 666-subject first cohort. Study-wide findings and caveats: Many donors shared some public TCRs, even though most TCR sequences were rare. The study recorded about 150 TCR beta chains that were cytomegalovirus-associated. The authors confirmed in vitro that three CMV-associated chains were specific for CMV antigens.

CDR3 length: 15 amino acids. In germline, CDR1 is SNHLY, CDR2 FYNNEI. As regards this clone: The antigen remains undetermined. Its ends do not fully match the called genes, so a read error is possible.

The rearrangement links TRBV2 to TRBJ2-1; TRBD1 matches 8 bases. Sequencing was carried out using PBMCs. The TCR was taken from a young woman in good health and CMV-seronegative. The CDR3: CASREDRGSYNEQFF. CDR3 DNA: TGTGCCAGCAGAGAAGACAGGGGTTCCTACAATGAGCAGTTCTTC.